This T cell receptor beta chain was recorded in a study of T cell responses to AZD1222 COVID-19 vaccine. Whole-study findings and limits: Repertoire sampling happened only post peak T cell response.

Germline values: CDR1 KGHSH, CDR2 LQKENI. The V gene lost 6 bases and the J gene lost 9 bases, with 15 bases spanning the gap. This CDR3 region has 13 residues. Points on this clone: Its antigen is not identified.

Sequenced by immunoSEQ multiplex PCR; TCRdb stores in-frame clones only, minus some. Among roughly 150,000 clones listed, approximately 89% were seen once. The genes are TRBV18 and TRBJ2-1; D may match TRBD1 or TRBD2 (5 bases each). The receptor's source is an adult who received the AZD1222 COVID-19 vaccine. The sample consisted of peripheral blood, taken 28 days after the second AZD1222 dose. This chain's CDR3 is CASSSSPRGEQFF. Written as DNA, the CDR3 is TGTGCCAGCTCGTCTAGCCCGAGGGGTGAGCAGTTCTTC.